This T cell receptor (beta chain) was profiled in a study of T cells after yellow fever vaccination (dated by TCRdb to about 2019). As for the study more broadly: Libraries from fractions with low cell numbers were prepared with the SMART-Seq v4 Ultra Low Input RNA kit. To follow T-cell clones before and after primary and booster YFV17D yellow fever vaccination, bulk TCR alpha and beta repertoires were sequenced over time. Two healthy male donors, one aged 18 to 29 and one aged 30 to 40 years, made up the cohort. Blood was collected at multiple timepoints before and after primary and secondary immunization, and bulk PBMC replicates and cell subsets were isolated.

The paper's findings and limits, for the study overall: A small fraction of clonotypes appeared in both the CD4 and CD8 compartments, likely as a result of convergent recombination. Computational filtering was required because FACS-sorted repertoires could contain abundant contaminating clonotypes from the bulk population. Most clones expanded after primary vaccination (almost 97% of CD4 and approximately 90% of CD8) were re-detected after the booster, suggesting that broad memory maintenance occurred. Compared with the primary T-cell response, the secondary T-cell response was weaker but faster, peaking on day 5 rather than day 15. Because the study included only a couple of donors, the extent to which the findings can be generalized is limited.

The sample's treatment or condition label, decoded: live attenuated yellow fever vaccine strain. PBMCs were isolated from peripheral blood using a standard Ficoll-Paque protocol. Dynabeads CD4 and CD8 positive selection kits were used to isolate CD4 and CD8 T-cell fractions. TriZol was used to extract RNA from bulk PBMCs, from CD4 and CD8 fractions, and from dextramer-positive and dextramer-negative fractions. Sequencer: Illumina NovaSeq 6000. TCR cDNA was made using 5'RACE template switching, a step that added a universal primer site and unique molecular identifiers. Priming of cDNA synthesis was performed from both the TCR alpha and TCR beta constant segments. Libraries were amplified in two PCR steps, with sample barcodes and sequencing adapters added in the second step. Sequencing of libraries was done on Illumina HiSeq 2500 (2x100 bp) or NovaSeq (2x150 bp). Under the source paper's analysis protocol: MIGEC handled demultiplexing of reads and collapsing into UMI consensus sequences, while MiXCR performed V(D)J alignment. Vaccine-responding clonotypes were defined with edgeR using replicate PBMC samples, requiring FDR below 0.01 and a log2 fold change above 5 up to day 15. Bulk clonotypes were assigned CD4 or CD8 identity according to which sequenced CD4 or CD8 repertoire held them at higher abundance. TCRdb passed the public sequencing reads through fastp at Q25 and MiXCR, retaining productive beta sequences. Under each unique CDR3 protein, matching rows form one entry showing the most common genes and DNA. V and J calls and clone size were set by TCRdb, not the authors. In this sample the table shows about 340,000 distinct CDR3 sequences, about 12% of which occur a single time. The ten largest clones represent 2.5% to 4% of the sample.

Comment on this clonotype: The target of this receptor is not known. Base quality data are lacking; no much larger clone is found one base away.

The specimen was CD4+ T cells sorted from PBMCs, collected 15 days after the yellow fever booster vaccination. The TCR originated in a man between 18 and 35 years old who received the YFV17D yellow fever vaccine.

The DNA reads as follows: TGTGCCAGCAGCTTAGGGTACCAGCCAAATACGCAGTATTTT. Its product reads: CASSLGYQPNTQYF. The chain employs TRBV7-2 and TRBJ2-3; no D gene call is confident. V loses 1 base, J loses 7 bases, and the germline ends lie 12 bases apart. For CDR1 and CDR2, the germline V gene lists SGHTA and FQGNSA. The CDR3 measures 14 amino acids from cysteine to phenylalanine. Kept here is only the CDR3 DNA, which spans 42 bases and is read in frame from base 1.